This TCR beta chain was sequenced for a study of T cells after yellow fever vaccination. The table lists this clonotype with a few counts. This CDR3 is 14 amino acids long. CDR1 and CDR2 (germline): SQVTM, ANQGSEA. Trimming at V came to 0 bases and at J to 3 bases, leaving 4 bases not matched to a gene. One entry per CDR3 protein results from TCRdb running MiXCR on the 5' RACE reads. Here the sample spans hundreds of thousands of distinct CDR3 sequences, about 12% being singletons. Here the sequenced sample was PBMCs, taken on the day of the yellow fever booster vaccination. The rearrangement joins TRBV29-1 to TRBJ2-7; 8 nucleotides align to TRBD2. This TCR was recovered from a man aged 25-45 years who received the YFV17D yellow fever vaccine. DNA of the CDR3: TGCAGCGTTGAAGAATCGGGGGGGGGCTACGAGCAGTACTTC. Translated, it gives CSVEESGGGYEQYF.